The 13 T cell receptor beta chains reported below all come from one sample, sequenced in a study of graft-versus-host responses after intestinal transplantation. Using immunoSEQ multiplex PCR, the repertoire was profiled, and TCRdb retains in-frame clones only, with some absent. The sample consists of about 12,000 clones, roughly 37% of them appearing once. The study plated approximately 200,000 CFSE-labeled responders with approximately 200,000 irradiated, violet-dye-labeled stimulators. This specimen consisted of alloreactive CD8+ T cells from a mixed lymphocyte reaction culture, obtained before intestinal transplant. Subset noted: CFSE-low proliferating T cells sorted from approximately 6-day pre-transplant mixed lymphocyte reaction (GvH or HvG direction). Every receptor here comes from a human patient who received an intestinal transplant.

V is TRBV19 and J is TRBJ1-1, with a weak D call TRBD1 (6 bases). In germline, CDR1 is LNHDA, CDR2 SQIVND (reference sequence). This CDR3 is 14 amino acids long. Trimming took 4 bases from V and 5 from J, leaving 14 bases between them. This CDR3 reads CASSKGELVTEAFF. CDR3 bases: TGTGCCAGTAGTAAGGGGGAGTTGGTAACTGAAGCTTTCTTT.

The chain employs TRBV27 and TRBJ1-5; D not certain. The CDR3 loop spans 13 amino acids. Germline V lookup: CDR1 MNHEY, CDR2 SMNVEV (reference sequence). Trimming took 4 bases from V and 0 from J, leaving 4 bases between them. CDR3: CASSSHSNQPQHF. The CDR3, as DNA: TGTGCCAGCAGTTCCCATAGCAATCAGCCCCAGCATTTT.

This clone was found a few times. This chain joins TRBV12-5 and TRBJ1-1, with D tentatively TRBD1 (5 bases). CDR1 and CDR2 (germline): LGHNT, FRNRAP. CDR3 length: 14 amino acids. Trimming removed 4 bases at V and 7 bases at J, with 16 bases between. CDR3 residues: CASGWEGAVYEAFF. Written as DNA, the CDR3 is TGTGCTAGTGGTTGGGAAGGGGCAGTCTATGAAGCTTTCTTT.

The chain recombines TRBV28 with TRBJ1-1; weak D call: TRBD1 (5 bases). Trimming shortened V by 3 bases and J by 4 bases, and 12 bases separated the two germline ends. Per germline, CDR1 MDHEN and CDR2 SYDVKM. The CDR3 consists of 14 residues. CDR3 in DNA: TGTGCCAGCAGTTTGGGGCCCGGGGGCACTGAAGCTTTCTTT. Protein: CASSLGPGGTEAFF.

The gene calls are TRBV11-2 and TRBJ1-1; the D is unclear. Germline loops: CDR1 SGHAT, CDR2 FQNNGV. The CDR3 totals 16 residues. V was cut by 0 bases and J by 0 bases, with 11 bases left in between. Written as DNA, the CDR3 is TGTGCCAGCAGCTTAGATCCGGACGTTATGAACACTGAAGCTTTCTTT. It encodes CASSLDPDVMNTEAFF.

This clone was picked up a small number of times. At one end the junction does not follow the germline gene, possibly because of a read error. The V and J genes are TRBV5-1 and TRBJ2-7; no definite D call. The CDR3 spans 13 residues. Germline V gene data show CDR1 as SGHRS and CDR2 as YFSETQ. This CDR3 reads CASTFGIVYEQYF. The CDR3 DNA reads TGTGCCAGCACCTTTGGGATTGTCTACGAGCAGTACTTC.

The chain uses TRBV7-2 and TRBJ2-1; 11 nucleotides agree with TRBD2. The V gene end was trimmed by 2 bases and the J gene end by 6 bases; junction bases not matched to a gene: 3. The CDR3 loop spans 15 amino acids. CDR1 SGHTA and CDR2 FQGNSA come from the germline V gene. CDR3 coding DNA: TGTGCCAGCAGCTTACTAGCGGGAGGACCCAATGAGCAGTTCTTC. This gives the protein CASSLLAGGPNEQFF.

The chain links TRBV7-2 to TRBJ1-1; D gene ambiguous. CDR1 and CDR2 from the germline V gene are SGHTA and FQGNSA. V dropped 0 bases and J dropped 4 bases, with 12 bases sitting between them. The CDR3 totals 15 residues. The CDR3 region has the DNA TGTGCCAGCAGCTTAGCCCGGTGGGTTCTCACTGAAGCTTTCTTT. Translation: CASSLARWVLTEAFF.

The sample holds a few counts of this clone. The chain has TRBV19 and TRBJ2-7; 11 bases align to TRBD2. Per the germline V gene, CDR1 is LNHDA and CDR2 is SQIVND (reference sequence). After removal of 5 bases from V and 0 bases from J, the junction contained 0 bases not matched to a gene. The CDR3 extends over 14 amino acids. CDR3 nucleotides: TGTGCCAGTAGTCTAGCGGGAGGCTCCTACGAGCAGTACTTC. Translating gives CASSLAGGSYEQYF.

This clone is termed large. This chain joins TRBV13 and TRBJ2-7; no definite D call. The germline gives CDR1 PRHDT, CDR2 FYEKMQ (reference sequence). The CDR3 loop spans 14 amino acids. Trimming cost V 4 bases and J 2 bases, with 12 bases left between them. The CDR3 nucleotides are TGTGCCAGCAGCTACTCCGCGAGTCCCTACGAGCAGTACTTC. Protein: CASSYSASPYEQYF.

This clone was observed a few times. The genes are TRBV5-6 and TRBJ2-7, with D possibly being TRBD1 (6 bases). The V and J ends lost 4 bases and 2 bases respectively, with 16 bases between them. Germline V lookup: CDR1 SGHDT, CDR2 YYEEEE. CDR3 length equals 15 residues. CDR3 sequence (DNA): TGTGCCAGCAGCCAAGCAGGTCAGGGGCCCTACGAGCAGTACTTC. Protein product: CASSQAGQGPYEQYF.

The gene calls are TRBV7-9 and TRBJ1-4; D is unclear. CDR3 length: 14 residues. The germline V gene encodes CDR1 SEHNR and CDR2 FQNEAQ (reference sequence). V lost 5 bases to trimming and J lost 0 bases, with 7 bases between them. The CDR3 loop is CASSLLATNEKLFF. As DNA, the CDR3 is TGTGCCAGCAGCCTGCTAGCAACTAATGAAAAACTGTTTTTT.

Details on this clone: Other DNA sequences in this specimen translate into the identical CDR3. V is TRBV27 and J is TRBJ2-1; possible D gene TRBD2, 6 bases. CDR1 is MNHEY, CDR2 SMNVEV, per germline (reference sequence). This CDR3 comprises 13 residues. Trimming removed 3 bases at V and 4 bases at J, with 7 bases between. CDR3 in DNA: TGTGCCAGCAGTTTCGGGAGTTACAATGAGCAGTTCTTC. This sequence encodes CASSFGSYNEQFF.